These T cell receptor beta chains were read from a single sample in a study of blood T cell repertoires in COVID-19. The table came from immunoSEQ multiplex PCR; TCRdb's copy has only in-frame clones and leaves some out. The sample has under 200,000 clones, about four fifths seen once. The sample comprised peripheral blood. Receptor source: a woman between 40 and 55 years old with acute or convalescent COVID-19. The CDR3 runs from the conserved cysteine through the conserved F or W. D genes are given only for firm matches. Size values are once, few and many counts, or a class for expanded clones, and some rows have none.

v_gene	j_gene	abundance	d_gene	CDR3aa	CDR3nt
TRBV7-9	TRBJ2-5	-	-	CASSLPYAGKTQYF	TGTGCCAGCAGCTTACCCTACGCGGGCAAGACCCAGTACTTC
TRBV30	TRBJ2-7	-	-	CAWSVWGGSEQYF	TGTGCCTGGAGTGTATGGGGAGGATCCGAGCAGTACTTC
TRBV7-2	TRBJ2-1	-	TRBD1	CASSFRAGGGNEQFF	TGTGCCAGCAGCTTTCGGGCAGGGGGCGGAAATGAGCAGTTCTTC
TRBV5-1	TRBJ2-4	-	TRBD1	CASSFQGDLNIQYF	TGCGCCAGCAGCTTTCAGGGGGACCTAAACATTCAGTACTTC
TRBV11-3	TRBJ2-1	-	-	CASSFGEENEQFF	TGTGCCAGCAGCTTCGGGGAGGAGAATGAGCAGTTCTTC
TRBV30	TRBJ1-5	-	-	CAWSAGGSNQPQHF	TGTGCCTGGAGTGCCGGAGGGAGCAATCAGCCCCAGCATTTT
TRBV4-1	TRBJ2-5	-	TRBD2	CASSQDGVGGFQETQYF	TGCGCCAGCAGCCAAGACGGTGTGGGAGGGTTTCAAGAGACCCAGTACTTC
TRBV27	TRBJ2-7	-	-	CASSLRVTYEQYF	TGTGCCAGCAGTTTACGGGTCACCTACGAGCAGTACTTC
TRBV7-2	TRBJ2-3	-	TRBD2	CASSSSGVVRRTDTQYF	TGTGCCAGCAGCTCTAGCGGGGTCGTCAGACGCACAGATACGCAGTATTTT
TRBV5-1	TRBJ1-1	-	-	CASSLAEGVGTEAFF	TGCGCCAGCAGCTTGGCCGAAGGGGTCGGCACTGAAGCTTTCTTT
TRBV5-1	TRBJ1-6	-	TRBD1	CASSLFGTGNSPLHF	TGCGCCAGCAGCTTGTTTGGGACAGGCAATTCACCCCTCCACTTT
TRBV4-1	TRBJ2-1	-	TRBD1	CASSQDGVAGGYNEQFF	TGCGCCAGCAGCCAAGATGGGGTGGCAGGGGGCTACAATGAGCAGTTCTTC
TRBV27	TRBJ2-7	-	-	CASAMRDIYEQYF	TGTGCCAGCGCCATGAGGGATATCTACGAGCAGTACTTC
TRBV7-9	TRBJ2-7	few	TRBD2	CASSLGGSLYEQYF	TGTGCCAGCAGCTTAGGCGGGAGCCTCTACGAGCAGTACTTC
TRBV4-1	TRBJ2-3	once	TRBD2	CASSRARTSGVQDTQYF	TGCGCCAGCAGCCGGGCTAGGACTAGCGGGGTCCAGGATACGCAGTATTTT
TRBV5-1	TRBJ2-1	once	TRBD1	CASSLEVYRGYNEQFF	TGCGCCAGCAGCTTGGAGGTGTACAGGGGCTACAATGAGCAGTTCTTC
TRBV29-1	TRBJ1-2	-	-	CSVGDRANYGYTF	TGCAGCGTTGGTGACAGAGCTAACTATGGCTACACCTTC
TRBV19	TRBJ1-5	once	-	CASSSRVNQPQHF	TGTGCCAGTAGTAGCAGGGTCAATCAGCCCCAGCATTTT
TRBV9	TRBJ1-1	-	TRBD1	CASSVRATGATEAFF	TGTGCCAGCAGCGTTCGCGCAACAGGGGCCACTGAAGCTTTCTTT
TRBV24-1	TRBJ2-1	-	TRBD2	CATSDFSGRDGEQFF	TGTGCCACCAGTGATTTTAGCGGGAGGGACGGTGAGCAGTTCTTC
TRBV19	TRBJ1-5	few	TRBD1	CASSSATGEAQPQHF	TGTGCCAGTAGTAGCGCGACAGGGGAAGCTCAGCCCCAGCATTTT
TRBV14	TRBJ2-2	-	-	CASSQVRNTGELFF	TGTGCCAGCAGCCAAGTCCGGAACACCGGGGAGCTGTTTTTT
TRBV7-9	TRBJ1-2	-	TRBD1	CASSPGQGRGYTF	TGTGCCAGCAGCCCGGGACAGGGGAGGGGCTACACCTTC
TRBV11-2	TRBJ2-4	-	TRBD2	CASSLGVSSGMGLKNIQYF	TGTGCCAGCAGCCTCGGGGTTTCTAGCGGGATGGGGCTCAAAAACATTCAGTACTTC
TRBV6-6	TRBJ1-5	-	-	CASSSPDNSGPQHF	TGTGCCAGCAGCTCCCCGGACAATAGTGGGCCCCAGCATTTT
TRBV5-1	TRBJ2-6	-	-	CASSLSGLTPLSGANVLTF	TGCGCCAGCAGCCTGTCGGGACTCACCCCCCTCTCTGGGGCCAACGTCCTGACTTTC
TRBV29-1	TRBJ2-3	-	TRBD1	CSAGTGVSDTQYF	TGCAGCGCCGGGACAGGGGTTTCAGATACGCAGTATTTT
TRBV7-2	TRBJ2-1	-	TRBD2	CASSLKSGLAGYEQFF	TGTGCCAGCAGCTTAAAATCCGGACTAGCGGGGTATGAGCAGTTCTTC
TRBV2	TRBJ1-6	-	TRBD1	CASSRQGSSPLHF	TGTGCCAGCAGCCGACAGGGTAGCTCACCCCTCCACTTT
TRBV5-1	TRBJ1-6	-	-	CASSLAVDRVNSPLHF	TGCGCCAGCAGCTTGGCCGTCGACCGGGTTAATTCACCCCTCCACTTT
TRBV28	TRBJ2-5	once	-	CASSLMAGRTQYF	TGTGCCAGCAGTTTAATGGCAGGGCGCACCCAGTACTTC
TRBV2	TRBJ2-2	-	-	CASSEVRGTGELFF	TGTGCCAGCAGTGAAGTTAGGGGGACCGGGGAGCTGTTTTTT
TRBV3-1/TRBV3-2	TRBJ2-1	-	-	CASSPTSSVEQFF	TGTGCCAGCAGCCCCACCTCGTCGGTTGAGCAGTTCTTC
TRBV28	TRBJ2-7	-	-	CASSSVESYEQYF	TGTGCCAGCAGTTCGGTTGAGAGCTACGAGCAGTACTTC
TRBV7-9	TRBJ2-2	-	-	CASSSRLRSGELFF	TGTGCCAGCAGCTCCCGACTGAGAAGTGGGGAGCTGTTTTTT
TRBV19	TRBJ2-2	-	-	CASRGGPEVGELFF	TGTGCCAGTAGGGGGGGTCCAGAGGTCGGGGAGCTGTTTTTT
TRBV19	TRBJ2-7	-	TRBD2	CASMSGSRQYF	TGTGCCAGTATGAGCGGGAGTCGACAGTACTTC
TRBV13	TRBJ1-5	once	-	CASSLGGQPQHF	TGTGCCAGCAGCTTAGGCGGGCAGCCCCAGCATTTT
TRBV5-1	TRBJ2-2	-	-	CASRASAEAGELFF	TGCGCCAGCAGGGCCTCGGCGGAGGCCGGGGAGCTGTTTTTT
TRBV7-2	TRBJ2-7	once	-	CASSFSGDTYEQYF	TGTGCCAGCAGCTTCAGCGGCGATACCTACGAGCAGTACTTC
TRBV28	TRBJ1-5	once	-	CASRPGQRNQPQHF	TGTGCCAGCAGGCCTGGACAGCGAAATCAGCCCCAGCATTTT
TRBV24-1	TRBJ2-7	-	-	CATSDSAGGRGEQYF	TGTGCCACCAGTGATTCCGCCGGGGGCAGGGGGGAGCAGTACTTC
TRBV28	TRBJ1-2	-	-	CASSSSDIYGYTF	TGTGCCAGCAGCTCCTCGGACATTTATGGCTACACCTTC
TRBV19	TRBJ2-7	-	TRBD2	CASGTSGRIPSYEQYF	TGTGCCAGCGGGACTAGCGGGCGTATACCCTCCTACGAGCAGTACTTC
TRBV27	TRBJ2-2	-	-	CATRPWGRTGELFF	TGTGCCACTAGACCCTGGGGGCGAACCGGGGAGCTGTTTTTT
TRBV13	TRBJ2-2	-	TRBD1	CASSSGGAGELFF	TGTGCCAGCAGTTCAGGGGGAGCCGGGGAGCTGTTTTTT
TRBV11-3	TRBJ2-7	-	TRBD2	CASSGTSGMKHF	TGTGCCAGCAGCGGGACTAGCGGGATGAAGCACTTC
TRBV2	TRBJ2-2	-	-	CASGSAGGTNGELFF	TGTGCCAGCGGGTCCGCAGGGGGGACGAACGGGGAGCTGTTTTTT
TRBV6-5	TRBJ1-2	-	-	CASSYSGVGGYTF	TGTGCCAGCAGTTACTCAGGGGTAGGCGGCTACACCTTC
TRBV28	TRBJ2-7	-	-	CASSSRLQLYEQYF	TGTGCCAGCAGTTCCCGCCTACAGCTCTACGAGCAGTACTTC
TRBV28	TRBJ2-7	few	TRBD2	CASSSPAGGLSYEQYF	TGTGCCAGCAGTTCTCCTGCGGGGGGGCTCTCCTACGAGCAGTACTTC
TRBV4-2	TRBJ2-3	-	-	CASSYPQDREQYF	TGTGCCAGCAGCTACCCCCAGGATAGAGAGCAGTATTTT
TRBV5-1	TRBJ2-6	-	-	CASTSGDSGANVLTF	TGCGCCAGCACCTCGGGGGATTCTGGGGCCAACGTCCTGACTTTC